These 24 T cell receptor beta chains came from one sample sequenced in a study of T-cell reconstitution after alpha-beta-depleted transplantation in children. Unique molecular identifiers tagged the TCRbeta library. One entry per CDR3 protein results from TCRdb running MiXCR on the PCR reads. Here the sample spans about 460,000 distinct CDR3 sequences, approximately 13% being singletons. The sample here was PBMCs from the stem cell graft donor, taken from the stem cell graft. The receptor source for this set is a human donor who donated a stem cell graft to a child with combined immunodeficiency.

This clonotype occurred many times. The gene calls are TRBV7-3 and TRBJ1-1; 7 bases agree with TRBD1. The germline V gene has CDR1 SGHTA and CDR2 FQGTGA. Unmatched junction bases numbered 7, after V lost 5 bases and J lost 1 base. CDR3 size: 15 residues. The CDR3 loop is CASSETGRANTEAFF. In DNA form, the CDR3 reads TGTGCCAGCAGCGAGACAGGGAGGGCGAACACTGAAGCTTTCTTT. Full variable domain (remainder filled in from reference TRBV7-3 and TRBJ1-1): GAGVSQTPSNKVTEKGKYVELRCDPISGHTALYWYRQSLGQGPEFLIYFQGTGAADDSGLPNDRFFAVRPEGSVSTLKIQRTERGDSAVYLCASSETGRANTEAFFGQGTRLTVV.

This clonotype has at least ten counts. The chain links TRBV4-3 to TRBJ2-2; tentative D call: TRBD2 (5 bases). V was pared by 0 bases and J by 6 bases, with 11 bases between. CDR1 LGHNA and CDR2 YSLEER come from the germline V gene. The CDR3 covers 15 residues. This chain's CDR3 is CASSQEQRISGELFF. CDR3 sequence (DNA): TGCGCCAGCAGCCAAGAGCAGCGGATCTCCGGGGAGCTGTTTTTT.

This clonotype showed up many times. CDR3 nucleotides: TGCAGTGCTAGAGACATAGACCGTCCAGGGAATGAGCAGTTCTTC. Translated, it gives CSARDIDRPGNEQFF. The chain combines TRBV20-1 with TRBJ2-1, with D possibly matching TRBD1 (5 bases). The CDR3 is made up of 15 amino acids. Germline V gives CDR1 DFQATT, CDR2 SNEGSKA (reference sequence). Trimming removed 0 bases at V and 7 bases at J, with 16 bases between.

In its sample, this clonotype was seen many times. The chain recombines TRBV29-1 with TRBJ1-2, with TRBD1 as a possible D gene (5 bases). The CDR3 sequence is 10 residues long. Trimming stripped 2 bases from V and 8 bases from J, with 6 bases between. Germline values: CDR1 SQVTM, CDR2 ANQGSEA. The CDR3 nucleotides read TGCAGCGTTGAATGGGGGGGCTACACCTTC. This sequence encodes CSVEWGGYTF.

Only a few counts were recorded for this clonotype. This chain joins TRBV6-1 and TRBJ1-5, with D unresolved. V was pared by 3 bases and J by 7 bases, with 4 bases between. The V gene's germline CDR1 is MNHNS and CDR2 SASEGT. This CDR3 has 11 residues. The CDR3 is CASSDPQPQHF. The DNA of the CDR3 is TGTGCCAGCAGTGATCCCCAGCCCCAGCATTTT.

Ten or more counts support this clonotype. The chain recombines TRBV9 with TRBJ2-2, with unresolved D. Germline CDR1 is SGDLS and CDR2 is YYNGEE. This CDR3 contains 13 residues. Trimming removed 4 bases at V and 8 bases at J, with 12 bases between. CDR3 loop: CASSPTAYGELFF. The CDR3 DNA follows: TGTGCCAGCAGCCCTACGGCTTATGGGGAGCTGTTTTTT.

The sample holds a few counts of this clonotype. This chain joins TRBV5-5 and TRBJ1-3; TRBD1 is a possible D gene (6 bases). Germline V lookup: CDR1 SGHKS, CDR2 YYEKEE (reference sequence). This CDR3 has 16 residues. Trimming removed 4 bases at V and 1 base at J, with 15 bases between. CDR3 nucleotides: TGTGCCAGCAGCCTCGCAGGGGCCGGGTCTGGAAACACCATATATTTT. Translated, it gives CASSLAGAGSGNTIYF.

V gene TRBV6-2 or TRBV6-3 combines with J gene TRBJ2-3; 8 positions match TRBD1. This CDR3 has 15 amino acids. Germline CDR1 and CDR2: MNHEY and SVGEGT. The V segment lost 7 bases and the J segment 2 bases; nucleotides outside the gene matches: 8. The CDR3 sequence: CASTPRGLVTDTQYF. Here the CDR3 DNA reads TGTGCCAGCACTCCCAGGGGGCTGGTCACAGATACGCAGTATTTT.

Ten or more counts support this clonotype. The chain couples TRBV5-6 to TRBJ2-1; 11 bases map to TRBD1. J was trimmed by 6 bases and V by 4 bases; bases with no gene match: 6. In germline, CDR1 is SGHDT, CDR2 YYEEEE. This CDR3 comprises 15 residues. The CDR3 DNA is TGTGCCAGCAGCCGAACCGGGACAGGGGGCAATGAGCAGTTCTTC. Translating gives CASSRTGTGGNEQFF.

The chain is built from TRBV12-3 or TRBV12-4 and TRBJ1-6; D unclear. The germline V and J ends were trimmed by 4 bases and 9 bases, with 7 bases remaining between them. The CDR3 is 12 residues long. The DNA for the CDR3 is TGTGCCAGCAGTTCCTCAAGTTCACCCCTCCACTTT. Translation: CASSSSSSPLHF.

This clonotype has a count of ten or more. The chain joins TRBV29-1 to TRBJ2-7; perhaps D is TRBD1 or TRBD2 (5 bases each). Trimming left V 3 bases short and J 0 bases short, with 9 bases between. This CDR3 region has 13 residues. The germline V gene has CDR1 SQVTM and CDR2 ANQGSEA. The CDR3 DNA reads TGCAGCGTTGAGCTCGGGACCTCCTACGAGCAGTACTTC. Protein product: CSVELGTSYEQYF.

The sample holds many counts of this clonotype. CDR3 in amino acids: CACYPGHPQETQYF. CDR3 nucleotides: TGTGCCTGTTACCCGGGCCACCCGCAAGAGACCCAGTACTTC. The rearrangement joins TRBV30 to TRBJ2-5, with D unresolved. Germline CDR1 GTSNPN, CDR2 SVGIG (reference sequence). V was clipped by 6 bases and J by 2 bases, with 16 bases between them. The CDR3 covers 14 residues.

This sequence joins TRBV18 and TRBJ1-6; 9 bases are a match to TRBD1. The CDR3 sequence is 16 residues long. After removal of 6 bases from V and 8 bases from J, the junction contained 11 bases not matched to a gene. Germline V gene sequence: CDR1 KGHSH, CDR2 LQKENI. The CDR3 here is CASSPRTGDDHSPLHF. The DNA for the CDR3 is TGTGCCAGCTCGCCCCGGACAGGGGACGATCATTCACCCCTCCACTTT.

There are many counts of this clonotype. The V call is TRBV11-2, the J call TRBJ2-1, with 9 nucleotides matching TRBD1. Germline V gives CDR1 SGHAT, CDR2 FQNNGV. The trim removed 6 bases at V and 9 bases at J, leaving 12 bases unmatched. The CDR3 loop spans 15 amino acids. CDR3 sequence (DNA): TGTGCCAGCAGGGATCCGGGACAGGGAAAGGGTGAGCAGTTCTTC. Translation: CASRDPGQGKGEQFF. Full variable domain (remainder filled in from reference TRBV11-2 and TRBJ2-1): EAGVAQSPRYKIIEKRQSVAFWCNPISGHATLYWYQQILGQGPKLLIQFQNNGVVDDSQLPKDRFSAERLKGVDSTLKIQPAKLEDSAVYLCASRDPGQGKGEQFFGPGTRLTVL.

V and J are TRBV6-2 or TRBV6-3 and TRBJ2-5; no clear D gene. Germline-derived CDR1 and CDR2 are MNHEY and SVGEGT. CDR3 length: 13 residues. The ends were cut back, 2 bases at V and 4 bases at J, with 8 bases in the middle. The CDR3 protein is CASSYPARETQYF. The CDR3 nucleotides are TGTGCCAGCAGTTACCCAGCCAGAGAGACCCAGTACTTC.

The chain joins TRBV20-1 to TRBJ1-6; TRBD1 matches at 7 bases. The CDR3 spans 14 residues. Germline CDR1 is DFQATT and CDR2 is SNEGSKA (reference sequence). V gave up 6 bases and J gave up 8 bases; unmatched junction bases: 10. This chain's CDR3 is CSATSEGADSPLHF. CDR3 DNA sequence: TGCAGTGCCACCTCGGAGGGGGCAGATTCACCCCTCCACTTT.

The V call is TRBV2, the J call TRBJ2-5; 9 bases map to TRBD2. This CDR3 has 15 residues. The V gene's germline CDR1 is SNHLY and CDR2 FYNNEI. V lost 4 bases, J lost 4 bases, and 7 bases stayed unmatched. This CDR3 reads CASSVLAGIRETQYF. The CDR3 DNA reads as TGTGCCAGCAGTGTTCTAGCGGGAATTCGAGAGACCCAGTACTTC.

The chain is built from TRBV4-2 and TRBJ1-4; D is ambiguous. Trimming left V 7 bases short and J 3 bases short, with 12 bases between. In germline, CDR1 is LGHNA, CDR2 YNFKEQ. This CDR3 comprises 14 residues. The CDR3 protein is CASTLGRSNEKLFF. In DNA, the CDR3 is TGTGCCAGCACCTTAGGGCGGTCTAATGAAAAACTGTTTTTT.

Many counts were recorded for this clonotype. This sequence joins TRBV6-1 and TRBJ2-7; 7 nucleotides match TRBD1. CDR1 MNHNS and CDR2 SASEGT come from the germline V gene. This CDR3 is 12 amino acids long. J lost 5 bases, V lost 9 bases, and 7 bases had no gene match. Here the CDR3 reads CASTQTGHEQYF. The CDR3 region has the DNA TGTGCCAGTACTCAGACAGGGCACGAGCAGTACTTC.

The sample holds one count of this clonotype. The CDR3 reads CASGLGRTTSDGQFF. The CDR3 nucleotides are TGTGCTAGTGGTTTGGGTCGTACGACGAGCGATGGGCAGTTCTTC. The rearrangement joins TRBV12-5 to TRBJ2-1; no clear D. Per the germline V gene, CDR1 is LGHNT and CDR2 is FRNRAP. Trimming left V 1 base short and J 12 bases short, with 19 bases between. This CDR3 is 15 amino acids long.

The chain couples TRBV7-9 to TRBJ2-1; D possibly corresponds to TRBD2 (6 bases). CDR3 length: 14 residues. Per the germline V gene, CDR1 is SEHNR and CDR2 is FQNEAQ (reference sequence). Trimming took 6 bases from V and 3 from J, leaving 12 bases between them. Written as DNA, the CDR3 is TGTGCCAGCAGTATAGCGGCTATCTACAATGAGCAGTTCTTC. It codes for CASSIAAIYNEQFF.

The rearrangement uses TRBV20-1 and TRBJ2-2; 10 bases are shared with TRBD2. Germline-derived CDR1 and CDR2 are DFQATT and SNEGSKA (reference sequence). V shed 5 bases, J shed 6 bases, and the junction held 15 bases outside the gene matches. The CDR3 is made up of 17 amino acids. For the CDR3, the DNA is TGCAGTGCTCATGGCTCTAGCGGGAGTCCTATCCCCGGGGAGCTGTTTTTT. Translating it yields CSAHGSSGSPIPGELFF.

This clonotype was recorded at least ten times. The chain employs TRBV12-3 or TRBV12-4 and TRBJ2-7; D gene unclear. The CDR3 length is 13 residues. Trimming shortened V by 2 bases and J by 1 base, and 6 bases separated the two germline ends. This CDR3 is CASSLRQSYEQYF. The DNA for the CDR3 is TGTGCCAGCAGTTTAAGGCAGTCCTACGAGCAGTACTTC.

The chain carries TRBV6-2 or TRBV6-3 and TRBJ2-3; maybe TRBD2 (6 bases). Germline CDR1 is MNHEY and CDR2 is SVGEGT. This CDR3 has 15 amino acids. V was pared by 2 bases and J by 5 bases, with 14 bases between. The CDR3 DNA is TGTGCCAGCAGTTACCCGGCAGTGGGGGGAGATACGCAGTATTTT. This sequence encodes CASSYPAVGGDTQYF.